A selection of T cell receptor beta chains follows, all from one sample in a study of naive and memory T cell subsets. TCRdb re-derived calls from the UMI-ligation and nested PCR reads in MiXCR, one entry per CDR3 protein. Here the sample spans about 99,000 distinct CDR3 sequences, about 14% being singletons. Sequenced sample: naive CD8+ T cells from blood. The receptors shown here come from a human donor in good health. Each CDR3 is given without its conserved first and last residue.

TRBJ2-1 | TRBV7-2 | ASSLFSGEQF
TRBJ2-7 | TRBV20-1 | SAGSQHVEQY
TRBJ2-7 | TRBV30 | AWTGTGSYEQY
TRBJ2-2 | TRBV30 | AWRGINTGELF
TRBJ2-5 | TRBV10-2 | ASSESTSGQETQY
TRBJ2-7 | TRBV15 | ATSRDMGQGYEQY
TRBJ1-1 | TRBV12-3/TRBV12-4 | ASSLPEYTEAF
TRBJ2-3 | TRBV27 | ASSRGPSDTQY
TRBJ2-2 | TRBV6-2/TRBV6-3 | ASSYTSRTGELF
TRBJ1-4 | TRBV12-3/TRBV12-4 | ASSFVGEKLF
TRBJ1-1 | TRBV7-9 | ASSLSTANTEAF